This is a list of T cell receptor beta chains from one sample in a study of cytomegalovirus exposure and HLA in healthy donors. Only in-frame clones appear in the TCRdb table, and some are missing; sequencing was by immunoSEQ multiplex PCR. This table holds about 120,000 clones, 65% to 80% found once. The sequencing input was PBMCs. The receptors derive from a man aged 18 to 30 in good health and CMV-seropositive. Both conserved end residues are trimmed from each CDR3. Each record gives: V gene, CDR3 protein.

V: TRBV6-4
CDR3: ASSEWASGEKLF

V: TRBV18
CDR3: ASSPGKWREDSYNEQF

V: TRBV27
CDR3: ASRPSSGQMNTEAF

V: TRBV19
CDR3: ATEQGNAKNSQY

V: TRBV6-1
CDR3: ASSLPIPGNGYT

V: TRBV5-1
CDR3: ASSLDNPGQTNSPLH

V: TRBV27
CDR3: ASSYPDNKTGDSNQPQH

V: TRBV5-1
CDR3: ASSSSITSVETQY

V: TRBV4-1
CDR3: ASSLNTGYYGYT

V: TRBV7-8
CDR3: ASSPLLSNQPQH

V: TRBV7-9
CDR3: ASSLKGLAEAF

V: TRBV6-5
CDR3: ASSYSNRAYGELF

V: TRBV18
CDR3: ASSPSLGQSNEKLF

V: TRBV2
CDR3: ASSAMQGTGGRNEQF

V: TRBV15
CDR3: ATSLSGTSGSYNEQF

V: TRBV7-3
CDR3: ASSLGASYEQY